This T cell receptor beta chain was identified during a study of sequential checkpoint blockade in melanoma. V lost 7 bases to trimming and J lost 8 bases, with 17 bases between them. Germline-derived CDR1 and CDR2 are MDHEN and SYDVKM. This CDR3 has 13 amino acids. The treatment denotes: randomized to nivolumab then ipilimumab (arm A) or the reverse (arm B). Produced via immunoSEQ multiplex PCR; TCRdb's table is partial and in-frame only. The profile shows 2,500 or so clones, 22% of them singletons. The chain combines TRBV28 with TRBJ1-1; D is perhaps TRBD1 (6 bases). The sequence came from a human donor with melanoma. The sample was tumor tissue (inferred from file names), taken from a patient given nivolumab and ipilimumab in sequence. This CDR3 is CASKTGPEKEAFF. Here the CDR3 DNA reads TGTGCCAGCAAGACAGGTCCGGAAAAAGAAGCTTTCTTT.